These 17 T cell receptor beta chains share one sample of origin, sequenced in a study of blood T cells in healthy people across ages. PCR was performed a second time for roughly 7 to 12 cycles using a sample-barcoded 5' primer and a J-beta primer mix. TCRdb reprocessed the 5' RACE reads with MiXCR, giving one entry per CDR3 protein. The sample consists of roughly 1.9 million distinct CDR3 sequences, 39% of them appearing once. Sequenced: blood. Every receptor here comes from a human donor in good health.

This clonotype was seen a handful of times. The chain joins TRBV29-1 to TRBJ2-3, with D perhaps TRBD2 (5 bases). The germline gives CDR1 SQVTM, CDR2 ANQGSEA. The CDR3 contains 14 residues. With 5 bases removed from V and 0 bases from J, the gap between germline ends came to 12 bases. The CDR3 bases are TGCAGCGTTCGAGCGGCGACTAGCACAGATACGCAGTATTTT. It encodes CSVRAATSTDTQYF.

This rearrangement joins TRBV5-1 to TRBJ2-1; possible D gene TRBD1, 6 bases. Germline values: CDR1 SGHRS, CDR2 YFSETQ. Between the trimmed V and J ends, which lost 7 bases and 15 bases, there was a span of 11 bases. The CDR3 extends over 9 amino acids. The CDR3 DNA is TGCGCCAGCGTCAGGGGTAGGTTCTTC. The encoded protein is CASVRGRFF.

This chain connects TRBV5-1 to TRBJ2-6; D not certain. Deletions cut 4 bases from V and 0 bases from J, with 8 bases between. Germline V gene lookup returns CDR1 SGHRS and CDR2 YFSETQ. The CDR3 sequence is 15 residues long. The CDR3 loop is CASSREVSGANVLTF. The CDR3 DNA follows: TGCGCCAGCAGCCGCGAAGTCTCTGGGGCCAACGTCCTGACTTTC.

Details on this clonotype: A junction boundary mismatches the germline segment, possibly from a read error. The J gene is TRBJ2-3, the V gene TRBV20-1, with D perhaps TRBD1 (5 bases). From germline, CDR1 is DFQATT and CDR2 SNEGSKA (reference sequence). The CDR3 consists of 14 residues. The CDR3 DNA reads TGCAGTGCTACTGCGGACCAGGGCACCGATACGCAGTATTTT. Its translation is CSATADQGTDTQYF.

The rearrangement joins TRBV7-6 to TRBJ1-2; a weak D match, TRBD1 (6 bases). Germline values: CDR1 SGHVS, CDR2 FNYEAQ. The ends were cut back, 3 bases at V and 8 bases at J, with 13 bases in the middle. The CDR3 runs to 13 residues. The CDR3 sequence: CASSFNGGGGYTF. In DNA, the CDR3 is TGTGCCAGCAGCTTTAACGGGGGCGGAGGCTACACCTTC.

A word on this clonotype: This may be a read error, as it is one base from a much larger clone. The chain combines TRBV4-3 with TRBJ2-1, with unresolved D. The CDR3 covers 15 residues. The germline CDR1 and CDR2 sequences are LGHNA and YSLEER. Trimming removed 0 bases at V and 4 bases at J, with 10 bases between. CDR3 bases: TGCGCCAGCAGCCAAGAGATGGTCGGTTACAATGAGCAGTTCTTC. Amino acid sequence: CASSQEMVGYNEQFF.

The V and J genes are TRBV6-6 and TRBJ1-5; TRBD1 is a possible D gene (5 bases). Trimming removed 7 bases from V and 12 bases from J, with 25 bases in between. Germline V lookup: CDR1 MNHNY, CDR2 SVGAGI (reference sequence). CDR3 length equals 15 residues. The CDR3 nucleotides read TGTGCCAGCACCCTAAGTCAAGGGGCCCCCCCCCTCCAGCATTTT. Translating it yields CASTLSQGAPPLQHF.

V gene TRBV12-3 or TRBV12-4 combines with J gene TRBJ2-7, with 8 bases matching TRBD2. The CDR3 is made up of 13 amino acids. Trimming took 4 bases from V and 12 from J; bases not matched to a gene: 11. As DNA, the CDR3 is TGTGCCAGCAGTTCCCCCCCGGGACTAGAGTTGTACTTC. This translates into CASSSPPGLELYF.

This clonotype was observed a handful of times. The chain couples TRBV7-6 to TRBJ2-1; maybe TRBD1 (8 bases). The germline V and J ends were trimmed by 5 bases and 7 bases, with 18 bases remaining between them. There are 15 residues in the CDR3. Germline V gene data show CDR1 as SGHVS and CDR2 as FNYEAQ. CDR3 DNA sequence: TGTGCCAGCAGCCCCACAGGGGGGGCCGGGAATGAGCAGTTCTTC. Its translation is CASSPTGGAGNEQFF. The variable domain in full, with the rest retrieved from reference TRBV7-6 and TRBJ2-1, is GAGVSQSPRYKVTKRGQDVALRCDPISGHVSLYWYRQALGQGPEFLTYFNYEAQQDKSGLPNDRFSAERPEGSISTLTIQRTEQRDSAMYRCASSPTGGAGNEQFFGPGTRLTVL.

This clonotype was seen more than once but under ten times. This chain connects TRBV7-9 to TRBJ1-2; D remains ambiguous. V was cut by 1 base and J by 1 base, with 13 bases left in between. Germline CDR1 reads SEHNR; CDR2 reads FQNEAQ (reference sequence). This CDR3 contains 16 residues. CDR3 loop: CASSLDVGTVNYGYTF. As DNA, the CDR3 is TGTGCCAGCAGCTTAGATGTCGGAACGGTTAACTATGGCTACACCTTC.

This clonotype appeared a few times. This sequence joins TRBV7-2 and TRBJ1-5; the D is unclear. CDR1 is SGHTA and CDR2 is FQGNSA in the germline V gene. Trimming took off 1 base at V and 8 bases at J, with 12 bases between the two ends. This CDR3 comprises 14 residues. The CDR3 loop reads CASSLDLGLEPQHF. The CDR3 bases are TGTGCCAGCAGCTTAGATCTCGGGCTAGAGCCCCAGCATTTT.

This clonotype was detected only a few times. The CDR3 region is CASSLLTGTYNSPLHF. The CDR3 DNA sequence: TGTGCCAGCAGCTTATTAACAGGGACCTATAATTCACCCCTCCACTTT. The V and J genes are TRBV7-8 and TRBJ1-6; D may be TRBD1 (6 bases). Germline assignment: CDR1 SGHVS and CDR2 FQNEAQ. Trimming removed 2 bases from V and 2 bases from J, with 10 bases in between. This CDR3 comprises 16 residues.

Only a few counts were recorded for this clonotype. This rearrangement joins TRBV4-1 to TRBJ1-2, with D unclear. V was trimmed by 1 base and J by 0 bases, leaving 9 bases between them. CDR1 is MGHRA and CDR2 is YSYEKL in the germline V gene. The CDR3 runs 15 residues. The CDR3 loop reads CASSQVGSSNYGYTF. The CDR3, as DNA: TGCGCCAGCAGCCAAGTTGGGTCATCTAACTATGGCTACACCTTC.

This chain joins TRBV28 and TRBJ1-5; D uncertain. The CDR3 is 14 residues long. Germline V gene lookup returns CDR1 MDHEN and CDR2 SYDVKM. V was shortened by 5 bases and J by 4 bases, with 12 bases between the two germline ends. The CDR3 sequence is CASSIQAANQPQHF. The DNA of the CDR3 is TGTGCCAGCAGTATCCAGGCAGCTAATCAGCCCCAGCATTTT. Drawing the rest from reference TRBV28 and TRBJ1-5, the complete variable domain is DVKVTQSSRYLVKRTGEKVFLECVQDMDHENMFWYRQDPGLGLRLIYFSYDVKMKEKGDIPEGYSVSREKKERFSLILESASTNQTSMYLCASSIQAANQPQHFGDGTRLSIL.

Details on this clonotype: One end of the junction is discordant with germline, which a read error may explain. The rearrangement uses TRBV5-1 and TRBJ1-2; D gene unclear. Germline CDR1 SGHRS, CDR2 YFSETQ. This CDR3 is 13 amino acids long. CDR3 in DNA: TGCGCCAGCAGCGACGGTTCAAACTATGACTACACCTTC. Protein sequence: CASSDGSNYDYTF.

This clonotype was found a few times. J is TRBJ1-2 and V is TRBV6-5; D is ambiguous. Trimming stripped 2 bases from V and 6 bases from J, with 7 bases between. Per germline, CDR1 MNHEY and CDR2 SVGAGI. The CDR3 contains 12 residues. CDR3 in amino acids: CASSYEGHGYTF. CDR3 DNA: TGTGCCAGCAGTTACGAAGGGCATGGCTACACCTTC.

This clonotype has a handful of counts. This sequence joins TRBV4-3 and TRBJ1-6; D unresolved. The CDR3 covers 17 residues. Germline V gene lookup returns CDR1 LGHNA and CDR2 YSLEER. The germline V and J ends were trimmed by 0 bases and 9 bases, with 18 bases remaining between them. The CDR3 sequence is CASSQDLVGSWGSPLHF. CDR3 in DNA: TGCGCCAGCAGCCAAGATTTGGTGGGCTCCTGGGGTTCACCCCTCCACTTT.